This record looks at one T cell receptor (beta chain) sequence and its context. This clonotype showed up many times. Its antigen is unknown. Base qualities are missing; no much larger clone stands one base away. The sample comes from a study of T cells after yellow fever vaccination (dated by TCRdb to between 2018 and 2021). About the investigation overall: The SMART-Seq v4 Ultra Low Input RNA kit was used to prepare libraries from fractions with low cell numbers. Bulk TCR alpha and beta repertoires were sequenced longitudinally to track T-cell clones before and after primary and booster YFV17D yellow fever vaccination. The cohort comprised two healthy male donors, one aged 18 to 30 and one aged 30 to 40 years. Blood samples were taken at several timepoints before and after primary and secondary immunization, and bulk PBMC replicates and cell subsets were isolated.

TCR cDNA was synthesized by 5'RACE template switching, through which a universal primer site and unique molecular identifiers were introduced. Priming of cDNA synthesis was performed from both the TCR alpha and TCR beta constant segments. Library amplification involved two PCR steps, and the second step added sample barcodes and sequencing adapters. Sequencing of libraries was done on Illumina HiSeq 2500 (2x100 bp) or NovaSeq (2x150 bp). The published analysis was carried out like this. MIGEC was used to demultiplex reads and collapse the reads into UMI consensus sequences, and MiXCR was used for V(D)J alignment. Clonotypes responding to the vaccine were identified with edgeR on replicate PBMC samples, with the criteria of FDR below 0.01 and a log2 fold change above 5 up to day 15. Each bulk clonotype was labeled CD4 or CD8 based on which sequenced repertoire, CD4 or CD8, contained the clonotype at higher abundance. Using fastp trimming at Q25 and MiXCR clonotype assembly, TCRdb reanalyzed the public sequencing data and kept in-frame beta chains. Each CDR3 protein appears once, grouped with its most common genes and DNA. TCRdb's processing, not the study's, gives the V and J calls here. A total of roughly 300,000 distinct CDR3 sequences appear in this sample, 7% to 10% of them only once. The ten largest account for roughly 15% of the sample.

What the treatment or condition label conveys for this sample: live attenuated yellow fever vaccine strain. At every blood-draw timepoint, two biological replicates of bulk PBMCs were collected. PBMCs were isolated from peripheral blood using a standard Ficoll-Paque protocol. RNA was extracted with TriZol from bulk PBMCs, CD4 and CD8 fractions, and dextramer-positive and dextramer-negative fractions. The CDR3 measures 16 amino acids from cysteine to phenylalanine. Just CDR3 DNA is preserved here, 48 bases in frame from base 1. Per the germline V gene, SGHNT is the CDR1 and YENEEA is the CDR2. Here V drops 5 bases and J drops 6 bases, and the junction holds 4 bases not matched to any gene. On the study overall, not on this receptor specifically: Compared with the primary T-cell response, the secondary T-cell response was weaker but faster, peaking on day 5 rather than day 15. A small fraction of clonotypes showed up in both the CD4 and CD8 compartments, probably as a result of convergent recombination. The study included only a couple of donors, which limits how far the findings can be generalized. FACS-sorted repertoires could contain abundant contaminating clonotypes from the bulk population, so computational filtering was required. After the booster, most clones that had expanded after primary vaccination were detected again (roughly 95% of CD4 and 88% of CD8), suggesting broad maintenance of memory.

The sequence came from a man younger than 35 who received the YFV17D yellow fever vaccine. Sequenced material: PBMCs, taken 45 days after the first yellow fever vaccination. In this chain, TRBV11-3 is recombined with TRBJ2-1, and 16 junction bases match TRBD2. CDR3 region: CASSIGTSGGANEQFF. The DNA is TGTGCCAGCAGCATCGGGACTAGCGGGGGGGCCAATGAGCAGTTCTTC.